This passage covers 6 T cell receptor beta chains from one sample sequenced in a study of Ad26.COV2.S vaccination and SARS-CoV-2 variants (dated by TCRdb to about 2021). The sample's treatment or condition label is to be understood as: about 20 received Ad26.COV2.S at low or high dose, single or two shots; about five received placebo; per-sample allocation not given. Repertoires of vaccine and placebo recipients were sequenced from samples collected on day 63 after the first injection. Library creation used the immunoSEQ multiplex PCR assay. This immuneACCESS table, as held by TCRdb, lists in-frame sequences with V and J called but not all clones. Of the missing ones, under half trace to an unresolved V gene in checked studies; the others have no known cause. The sample contains about 350,000 clones, about 87% of them found a single time. Around 6.1% of the sample comes from the top ten. The source was peripheral blood, collected in a trial of Ad26.COV2.S vaccine versus placebo. The receptors stem from a person between 18 and 65 years old who received the Ad26.COV2.S COVID-19 vaccine or a placebo.

This clone was recorded only once. The chain has TRBV7-9 and TRBJ2-1; 10 bases are shared with TRBD1. The CDR3 has 15 amino acids. V lost 4 bases and J lost 5; bases outside the gene matches: 5. Germline V gives CDR1 SEHNR, CDR2 FQNEAQ (reference sequence). For the CDR3, the DNA is TGTGCCAGCAGCTCGGGACAGGGGCAAAACAATGAGCAGTTCTTC. Protein product: CASSSGQGQNNEQFF. The full variable domain, rest sourced from reference TRBV7-9 and TRBJ2-1, is DTGVSQNPRHKITKRGQNVTFRCDPISEHNRLYWYRQTLGQGPEFLTYFQNEAQLEKSRLLSDRFSAERPKGSFSTLEIQRTEQGDSAMYLCASSSGQGQNNEQFFGPGTRLTVL.

V gene TRBV7-9 combines with J gene TRBJ2-3, with D possibly matching TRBD1 (5 bases). V was cut by 3 bases and J by 9 bases, with 13 bases left in between. Germline CDR1 and CDR2: SEHNR and FQNEAQ (reference sequence). This CDR3 has 13 amino acids. The CDR3 is CASSFLQDKTQYF. In DNA form, the CDR3 reads TGTGCCAGCAGCTTCCTACAGGATAAAACGCAGTATTTT.

The chain joins TRBV10-3 to TRBJ1-1; weak D call: TRBD1 (5 bases). The CDR3 length is 13 residues. The V gene lost 7 bases and the J gene lost 2 bases, with 11 bases spanning the gap. Germline V gene data show CDR1 as ENHRY and CDR2 as SYGVKD. The CDR3 DNA reads TGTGCCATCAACGGGGGGGACAACACTGAAGCTTTCTTT. The encoded protein is CAINGGDNTEAFF.

This rearrangement joins TRBV24-1 to TRBJ1-5; the D is unclear. Trimming removed 2 bases at V and 3 bases at J, with 7 bases between. CDR1 and CDR2 (germline): KGHDR, SFDVKD. The CDR3 sequence is 14 residues long. The CDR3 here is CATSDSDFNQPQHF. CDR3 DNA: TGTGCCACCAGTGATTCGGACTTCAATCAGCCCCAGCATTTT.

The chain carries TRBV10-3 and TRBJ2-5, with D maybe TRBD1 (7 bases). This CDR3 region has 16 residues. Germline CDR1 and CDR2: ENHRY and SYGVKD. The germline V and J ends were trimmed by 8 bases and 5 bases, with 24 bases remaining between them. DNA for the CDR3: TGTGCCATCGGAGGGGGCCCTGACAGCAGCGCGGAGACCCAGTACTTC. Its protein is CAIGGGPDSSAETQYF.

The CDR3 DNA is TGTGCCAGCAGTGCCTCCTCGGGACAGGGGCACACTGAAGCTTTCTTT. The encoded protein is CASSASSGQGHTEAFF. The genes are TRBV28 and TRBJ1-1; 10 nucleotides agree with TRBD1. The CDR3 is made up of 16 amino acids. Germline V gene lookup returns CDR1 MDHEN and CDR2 SYDVKM. The V gene end was trimmed by 5 bases and the J gene end by 3 bases; junction bases not matched to a gene: 9.